This TCR beta chain was obtained from a study of T-cell memory formation after mild COVID-19. TCRdb re-derived calls from the 5' RACE reads in MiXCR, one entry per CDR3 protein. Among fewer than 700,000 distinct CDR3 sequences, roughly 20% were seen once, and the ten largest hold around 7.7%. Notes on this clonotype: Its antigen remains unidentified.

Study-level results: The main location of contracting CD4+ clones was CM and EM, and that of contracting CD8+ clones was EMRA.

Trimming left V 6 bases short and J 3 bases short, with 12 bases between. Germline V gene data show CDR1 as LGHDT and CDR2 as YNNKEL (reference sequence). The CDR3 is made up of 15 amino acids. The chain joins TRBV3-1 to TRBJ1-6, with D unclear. This TCR came from an adult woman who had mild COVID-19 (a few samples of this study predate the infection). Cell type and time point are not known. Source material: PBMCs or a T cell subset sorted from them (not recorded which). The CDR3 here is CASRPLADYNSPLHF. The CDR3 DNA follows: TGTGCCAGCAGGCCTCTCGCAGACTATAATTCACCCCTCCACTTT.